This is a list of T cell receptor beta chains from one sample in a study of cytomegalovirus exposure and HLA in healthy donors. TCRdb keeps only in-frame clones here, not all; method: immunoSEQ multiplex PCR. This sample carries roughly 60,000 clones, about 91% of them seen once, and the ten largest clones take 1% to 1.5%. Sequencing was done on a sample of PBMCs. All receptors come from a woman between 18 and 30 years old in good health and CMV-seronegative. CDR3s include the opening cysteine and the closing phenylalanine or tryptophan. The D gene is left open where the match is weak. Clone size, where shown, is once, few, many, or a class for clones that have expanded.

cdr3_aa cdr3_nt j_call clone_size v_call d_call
CASSPMWALSNTEAFF TGTGCCAGCAGCCCGATGTGGGCCCTTTCAAACACTGAAGCTTTCTTT TRBJ1-1 . TRBV7-9 .
CASTNTGASYEQYF TGTGCCAGCACGAATACAGGGGCCTCCTACGAGCAGTACTTC TRBJ2-7 once TRBV11-2 TRBD1
CASSRVGLGLEEQYF TGTGCCAGCAGCCGGGTTGGTCTGGGTCTGGAGGAGCAGTACTTC TRBJ2-7 . TRBV28 .
CASSAQSGLAGVNEQFF TGTGCCAGCAGCGCCCAATCGGGACTAGCGGGAGTCAATGAGCAGTTCTTC TRBJ2-1 . TRBV9 TRBD2
CASSQQQDEKLFF TGCGCCAGCAGCCAACAACAGGATGAAAAACTGTTTTTT TRBJ1-4 . TRBV4-1 .
CASSSGQGSGETQYF TGCGCCAGCAGCTCGGGACAGGGGTCGGGAGAGACCCAGTACTTC TRBJ2-5 . TRBV5-1 TRBD1
CASSTSGPSYEQYF TGTGCCAGCAGCACTAGCGGTCCCTCCTACGAGCAGTACTTC TRBJ2-7 once TRBV2 TRBD2
CASSQPGRSYGYTF TGTGCCAGCAGCCAACCCGGGAGATCCTATGGCTACACCTTC TRBJ1-2 . TRBV14 .
CASRLSQGSGELFF TGTGCCAGCAGACTATCTCAGGGGTCCGGGGAGCTGTTTTTT TRBJ2-2 . TRBV2 .
CASSPSLYYGYTF TGTGCCAGCAGTCCCTCACTGTACTATGGCTACACCTTC TRBJ1-2 . TRBV6-5 .
CASSLALADTQYF TGTGCCAGCAGTTTGGCTCTCGCAGATACGCAGTATTTT TRBJ2-3 . TRBV28 .
CASRGSGNQGYGYTF TGTGCCAGCAGGGGGTCTGGGAACCAGGGCTATGGCTACACCTTC TRBJ1-2 . TRBV28 .
CASSLTGTGMNEQFF TGTGCCAGCAGCTTGACCGGGACAGGGATGAATGAGCAGTTCTTC TRBJ2-1 . TRBV9 TRBD1
CAISEGPSSYNEQFF TGTGCCATCAGTGAGGGTCCCAGCTCCTACAATGAGCAGTTCTTC TRBJ2-1 . TRBV10-3 .
CASSPGQSLEQYF TGTGCCAGCAGTCCGGGACAGTCTCTGGAGCAGTACTTC TRBJ2-7 . TRBV6-6 TRBD1
CASGILAGASYEQYF TGTGCCAGCGGAATACTCGCAGGGGCATCCTACGAGCAGTACTTC TRBJ2-7 few TRBV6-1 .
CAISDNPQGYRGVNQETQYF TGTGCCATCAGTGACAATCCGCAGGGCTACAGGGGGGTTAACCAAGAGACCCAGTACTTC TRBJ2-5 once TRBV10-3 TRBD1
CASSQDEGTNTEAFF TGTGCCAGCAGCCAAGATGAGGGTACGAACACTGAAGCTTTCTTT TRBJ1-1 . TRBV4-2 .
CASSPGTNYNSPLHF TGTGCCAGCAGCCCCGGGACTAACTATAATTCACCCCTCCACTTT TRBJ1-6 once TRBV9 .
CASSEVKNIQYF TGTGCCAGCAGTGAAGTAAAAAACATTCAGTACTTC TRBJ2-4 . TRBV2 .
CASSLVGGGGETQYF TGTGCCAGCAGTCTCGTGGGCGGGGGGGGCGAGACCCAGTACTTC TRBJ2-5 . TRBV27 TRBD2
CASAGEAFF TGTGCCAGCGCAGGTGAAGCTTTCTTT TRBJ1-1 . TRBV7-6 .
CASSDPLAGPTGELFF TGTGCCAGCAGTGACCCTCTTGCGGGACCCACCGGGGAGCTGTTTTTT TRBJ2-2 . TRBV9 .
CASSWQGKNIQYF TGTGCCAGCAGTTGGCAGGGCAAAAACATTCAGTACTTC TRBJ2-4 . TRBV28 .
CASSPHQGNTEAFF TGTGCCAGCAGCCCACACCAGGGAAACACTGAAGCTTTCTTT TRBJ1-1 . TRBV11-2 .
CASSEMQGSTRYTF TGCGCCAGCAGTGAGATGCAGGGGTCCACCCGCTACACCTTC TRBJ1-2 . TRBV10-2 .
CASSLAASGGNSYEQYF TGCGCCAGCAGCTTGGCGGCTAGCGGGGGGAACTCCTACGAGCAGTACTTC TRBJ2-7 . TRBV5-1 TRBD2
CASSLTSSSTDTQYF TGTGCCAGCAGCCTGACTAGCTCCAGCACAGATACGCAGTATTTT TRBJ2-3 . TRBV7-2 TRBD2
CSAHQGQGGTQYF TGCAGCGCCCATCAAGGACAGGGAGGGACCCAGTACTTC TRBJ2-5 . TRBV29-1 TRBD1
CASSDTANTGELFF TGTGCCAGCAGCGATACAGCGAACACCGGGGAGCTGTTTTTT TRBJ2-2 . TRBV27 .
CASSFRRGREETQYF TGTGCCAGCAGTTTTAGGAGGGGGCGTGAAGAGACCCAGTACTTC TRBJ2-5 . TRBV28 .
CASSLTGGTPGDTQYF TGTGCCAGCAGCTTAACGGGGGGGACCCCCGGGGATACGCAGTATTTT TRBJ2-3 . TRBV7-3 TRBD2